This T cell receptor (beta chain) was sequenced during a study of control samples from healthy donors and cancer patients. Some clones are missing from TCRdb's copy, which holds only in-frame ones; the method was immunoSEQ multiplex PCR. The sample records approximately 180,000 clones, 90% to 95% being singletons. The V and J ends lost 3 bases and 5 bases respectively, with 13 bases between them. This CDR3 is 14 amino acids long. Looked up from germline, CDR1 is SGHVS and CDR2 is FQNEAQ. This TCR was sampled from a woman aged 18-29 years in good health. The V gene is TRBV7-8, the J gene TRBJ1-1; no clear D. Sequencing was done on a sample of blood. The CDR3 is CASSLGGGWTEAFF. The CDR3 DNA follows: TGTGCCAGCAGCTTGGGAGGAGGATGGACTGAAGCTTTCTTT.